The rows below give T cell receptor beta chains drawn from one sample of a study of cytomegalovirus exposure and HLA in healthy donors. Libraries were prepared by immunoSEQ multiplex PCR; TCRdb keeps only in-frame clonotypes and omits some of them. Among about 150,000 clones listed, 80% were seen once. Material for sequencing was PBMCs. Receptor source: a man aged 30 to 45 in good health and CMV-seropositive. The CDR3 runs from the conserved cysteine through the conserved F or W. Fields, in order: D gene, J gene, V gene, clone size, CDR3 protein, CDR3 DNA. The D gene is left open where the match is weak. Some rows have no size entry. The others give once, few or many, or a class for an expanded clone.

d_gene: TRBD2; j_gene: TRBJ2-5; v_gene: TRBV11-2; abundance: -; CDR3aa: CASSAGLAGERRPGETQYF; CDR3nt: TGTGCCAGCAGCGCTGGACTAGCGGGAGAGAGGCGTCCGGGGGAGACCCAGTACTTC
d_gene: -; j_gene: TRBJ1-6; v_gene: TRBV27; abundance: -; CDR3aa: CASSLLQENSPLHF; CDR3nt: TGTGCCAGCAGTTTATTACAGGAAAATTCACCCCTCCACTTT
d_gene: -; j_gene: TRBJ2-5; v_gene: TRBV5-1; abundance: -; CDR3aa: CASSEPRGDQYF; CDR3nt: TGCGCCAGCAGCGAGCCCCGAGGCGACCAGTACTTC
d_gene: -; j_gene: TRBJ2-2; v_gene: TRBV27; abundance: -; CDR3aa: CASSFSPSQVGGVTGELFF; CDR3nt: TGTGCCAGCAGTTTTTCCCCCAGTCAGGTCGGCGGGGTCACCGGGGAGCTGTTTTTT
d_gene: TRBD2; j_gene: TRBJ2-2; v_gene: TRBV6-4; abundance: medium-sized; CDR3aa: CASSETSGNTGELFF; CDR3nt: TGTGCCAGCAGTGAGACTAGCGGGAACACCGGGGAGCTGTTTTTT
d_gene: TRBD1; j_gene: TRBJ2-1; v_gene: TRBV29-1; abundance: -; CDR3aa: CSVRSRDRTHNEQFF; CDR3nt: TGCAGCGTCCGGAGCCGGGACAGGACTCACAATGAGCAGTTCTTC
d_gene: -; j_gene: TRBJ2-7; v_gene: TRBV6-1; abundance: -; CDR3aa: CASSEELTSSYEQYF; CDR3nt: TGTGCCAGCAGTGAAGAGCTGACAAGCTCCTACGAGCAGTACTTC
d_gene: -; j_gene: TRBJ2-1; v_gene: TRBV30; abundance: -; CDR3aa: CAWSSGTYNEQFF; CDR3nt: TGTGCCTGGAGTAGCGGTACCTACAATGAGCAGTTCTTC
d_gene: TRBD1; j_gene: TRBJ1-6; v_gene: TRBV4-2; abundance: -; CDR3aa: CASSQDPTGDSPLHF; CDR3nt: TGTGCCAGCAGCCAAGATCCCACAGGGGATTCACCCCTCCACTTT
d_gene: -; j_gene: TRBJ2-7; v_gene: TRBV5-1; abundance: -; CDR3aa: CASSVDLGSPGDEQYF; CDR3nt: TGCGCCAGCAGCGTCGACCTGGGCTCCCCGGGAGACGAGCAGTACTTC